The clone carrying this T cell receptor beta chain occurred once. Profiled with immunoSEQ multiplex PCR; TCRdb holds only in-frame clones, not every one. Of under 300,000 clones listed, 85% are singletons. The entry originates in a study of blood T cell repertoires in COVID-19. Trimming removed 4 bases at V and 0 bases at J, with 16 bases between. The CDR3 has 16 residues. Looked up from germline, CDR1 is MDHEN and CDR2 is SYDVKM. The sequence derives from a human donor in a cohort sampled during active COVID-19. Source material: peripheral blood. The chain combines TRBV28 with TRBJ2-7, with no clear D. The CDR3 DNA reads as TGTGCCAGCAGTTCCCCTCACAGTGCCAGCTCCTACGAGCAGTACTTC. The encoded protein is CASSSPHSASSYEQYF.